These 10 T cell receptor beta chains came from one sample sequenced in a study of T cells in Graves' hyperthyroidism and ophthalmopathy. Authors of the study amplified TCR beta CDR3 regions from RNA transcripts. The TCR CDR3 was amplified in a first-round RT-PCR using the HTBI primer set. TCRdb itself ran the multiplex PCR reads through MiXCR, one entry per CDR3 protein. The table has 150,000 or so distinct CDR3 sequences, approximately 9% seen once; the top ten hold 22%. Sample: blood. These receptors were taken from a woman aged 18-29 years with Graves' hyperthyroidism that later progressed to Graves' ophthalmopathy.

This clonotype was seen a few times. The chain uses TRBV6-1 and TRBJ2-7, with 8 bases aligning to TRBD2. Trimming at V came to 1 base and at J to 4 bases, leaving 6 bases not matched to a gene. CDR1 and CDR2 (germline): MNHNS, SASEGT. There are 15 residues in the CDR3. The CDR3 sequence is CASSEDPGLVYEQYF. CDR3 in DNA: TGTGCCAGCAGTGAAGACCCGGGACTAGTTTACGAGCAGTACTTC.

This clonotype has at least ten counts. This rearrangement joins TRBV12-3 or TRBV12-4 to TRBJ1-1, with D tentatively TRBD1 (6 bases). The germline V and J ends were trimmed by 3 bases and 4 bases, with 15 bases remaining between them. This CDR3 spans 15 amino acids. The CDR3 sequence is CASSLGAGKGTEAFF. The CDR3 DNA is TGTGCCAGCAGTTTGGGGGCAGGGAAGGGCACTGAAGCTTTCTTT.

This clonotype was observed many times. The V call is TRBV12-3 or TRBV12-4, the J call TRBJ2-5; D remains unclear. The ends were cut back, 4 bases at V and 5 bases at J, with 14 bases in the middle. CDR3 size: 14 residues. The CDR3 region is CASSSGRVRETQYF. For the CDR3, the DNA is TGTGCCAGCAGTTCCGGACGCGTTCGCGAGACCCAGTACTTC.

The gene calls are TRBV5-4 and TRBJ2-3, with a possible D match to TRBD2 (5 bases). Germline lookup yields CDR1 SGHNT and CDR2 YYREEE (reference sequence). The CDR3 has 15 amino acids. The germline V and J ends were trimmed by 2 bases and 1 base, with 11 bases remaining between them. In nucleotides, the CDR3 is TGTGCCAGCAGCTTTCCGGGGTCGCGCACAGATACGCAGTATTTT. The encoded protein is CASSFPGSRTDTQYF.

This clonotype was found a few times. The genes are TRBV24-1 and TRBJ1-6; no reliable D call. This CDR3 comprises 16 residues. The germline V gene encodes CDR1 KGHDR and CDR2 SFDVKD. The germline V and J ends were trimmed by 5 bases and 0 bases, with 10 bases remaining between them. CDR3 amino acids: CATSVQESSYNSPLHF. The CDR3 region has the DNA TGTGCCACCAGTGTTCAGGAGAGCTCCTATAATTCACCCCTCCACTTT.

This clonotype occurred many times. The V gene is TRBV6-1, the J gene TRBJ1-1; D not certain. The CDR3 is 14 residues long. In germline, CDR1 is MNHNS, CDR2 SASEGT. V lost 6 bases, J lost 6 bases, and 17 bases lay in between. The CDR3 sequence is CASSGSPGSPEAFF. DNA of the CDR3: TGTGCCAGCAGCGGTAGCCCGGGGAGCCCTGAAGCTTTCTTT.

This clonotype showed up many times. The gene calls are TRBV2 and TRBJ1-2; D gene ambiguous. The ends were cut back, 4 bases at V and 6 bases at J, with 12 bases in the middle. The CDR3 length is 13 residues. CDR1 and CDR2 (germline): SNHLY, FYNNEI. CDR3 region: CASSGVLRDGYTF. The DNA for the CDR3 is TGTGCCAGCAGTGGGGTGCTTCGGGATGGCTACACCTTC. The variable domain in full, completed from reference TRBV2 and TRBJ1-2, reads EPEVTQTPSHQVTQMGQEVILRCVPISNHLYFYWYRQILGQKVEFLVSFYNNEISEKSEIFDDQFSVERPDGSNFTLKIRSTKLEDSAMYFCASSGVLRDGYTFGSGTRLTVV.

The sample holds many counts of this clonotype. The chain uses TRBV12-3 or TRBV12-4 and TRBJ1-2; the match to TRBD1 covers 7 bases. Germline trimming cut 2 bases from V and 1 base from J; bases unmatched to any gene: 7. The CDR3 spans 16 residues. As DNA, the CDR3 is TGTGCCAGCAGTTTACACCTGGGACAGCTTAACTATGGCTACACCTTC. Its translation: CASSLHLGQLNYGYTF.

This clonotype was detected many times. V and J are TRBV2 and TRBJ1-1; D is possibly TRBD1 (5 bases). V lost 6 bases and J 5 bases, leaving 19 bases between the germline ends. Looked up from germline, CDR1 is SNHLY and CDR2 is FYNNEI. This CDR3 has 15 residues. This chain's CDR3 is CASRDVSGIGTEAFF. The CDR3 DNA follows: TGTGCCAGCAGGGACGTATCAGGGATCGGGACTGAAGCTTTCTTT.

This clonotype has a count of ten or more. The genes are TRBV19 and TRBJ1-5; TRBD1 matches at 12 bases. The trim removed 7 bases at V and 1 base at J, leaving 8 bases unmatched. Per the germline V gene, CDR1 is LNHDA and CDR2 is SQIVND (reference sequence). The CDR3 extends over 17 amino acids. CDR3 loop: CASNWGQGATSNQPQHF. The CDR3 DNA sequence: TGTGCCAGTAATTGGGGACAGGGGGCTACGAGCAATCAGCCCCAGCATTTT.